The source of this T cell receptor beta chain is a study of cytomegalovirus exposure and HLA in healthy donors. PCR used 60 Vbeta primers and 13 Jbeta primers. Assay: immunoSEQ multiplex PCR; the TCRdb copy retains only in-frame clones and omits some. This repertoire shows over 200,000 clones, around 80% found once; its top ten account for approximately 0.5%. Trimming cost V 1 base and J 7 bases; bases outside gene matches: 7. The CDR3 totals 14 residues. Germline CDR1 is SGDLS and CDR2 is YYNGEE. The TCR comes from a woman in her thirties or forties in good health and CMV-seronegative. V is TRBV9 and J is TRBJ2-7, with 8 nucleotides matching TRBD1. Sequences were obtained from PBMCs. The CDR3 nucleotides read TGTGCCAGCAGCGTAACAGGGGGGCAAGGGGAGCAGTACTTC. Protein sequence: CASSVTGGQGEQYF.